This note documents a single T cell receptor beta chain sequence. The antigen is not known. Spiking each PCR with synthetic TCR analog templates was performed. The repertoire was sequenced with immunoSEQ multiplex PCR; TCRdb's copy has only in-frame clones and lacks some. The data show 35,000 to 50,000 clones, more than 70% seen once. The data derive from a study of PD-L1 blockade in urothelial cancer. On the study more broadly: The authors examined blood 3 weeks (second dose) and 6 weeks after treatment start. Study-wide results and caveats: Survival was better when pretreatment blood TCR clonality fell below the median.

Germline V gene lookup returns CDR1 ENHRY and CDR2 SYGVKD. CDR3 length equals 14 residues. Losses at the gene ends were 5 bases for V and 5 bases for J; bases not matched to a gene: 8. The chain carries TRBV10-3 and TRBJ1-1; 7 bases fit TRBD1. This sequence was found in a woman aged 55-70 years with urothelial cancer. Sequencing used PBMCs, obtained around atezolizumab (anti-PD-L1) treatment. This chain's CDR3 is CAISHLQGRTEAFF. In nucleotides, the CDR3 is TGTGCCATCAGTCACTTACAGGGGAGGACTGAAGCTTTCTTT.